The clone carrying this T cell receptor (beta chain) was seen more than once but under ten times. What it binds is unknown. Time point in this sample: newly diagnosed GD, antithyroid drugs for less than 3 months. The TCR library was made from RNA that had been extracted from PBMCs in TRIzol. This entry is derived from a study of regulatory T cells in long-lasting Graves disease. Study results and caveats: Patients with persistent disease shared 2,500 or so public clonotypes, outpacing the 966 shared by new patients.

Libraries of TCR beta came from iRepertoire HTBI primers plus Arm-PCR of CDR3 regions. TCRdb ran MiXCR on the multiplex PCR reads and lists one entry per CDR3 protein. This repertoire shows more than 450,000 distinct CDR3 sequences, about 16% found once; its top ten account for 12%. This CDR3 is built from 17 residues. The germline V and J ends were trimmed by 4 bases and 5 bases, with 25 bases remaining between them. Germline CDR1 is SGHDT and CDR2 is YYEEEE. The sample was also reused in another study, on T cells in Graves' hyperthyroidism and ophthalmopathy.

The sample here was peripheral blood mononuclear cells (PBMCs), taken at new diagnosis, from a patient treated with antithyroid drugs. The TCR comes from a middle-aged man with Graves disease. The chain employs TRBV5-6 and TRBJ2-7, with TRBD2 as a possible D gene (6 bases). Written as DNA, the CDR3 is TGTGCCAGCAGCGGGGGAGGCAGGTGGGGGACCTCAGACGAGCAGTACTTC. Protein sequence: CASSGGGRWGTSDEQYF.